This T cell receptor (beta chain) was retrieved from a study of Ad26.COV2.S vaccination and SARS-CoV-2 variants. Concerning this clone: The target antigen is unknown.

Clones were sequenced by immunoSEQ multiplex PCR, and TCRdb holds only the in-frame ones, with some missing. The sample consists of about 350,000 clones, approximately 86% of them appearing once. V was pared by 0 bases and J by 8 bases, with 13 bases between. The germline V gene has CDR1 LGHNA and CDR2 YSLEER. This CDR3 region has 14 residues. Treatment defined: around 19 received Ad26.COV2.S at low or high dose, single or two shots; a few received placebo; per-sample allocation not given. Sample collection was performed on day 63 after the first vaccine or placebo injection. The donor was a Boston adult aged 18-55 years. Overall study results and limits: Substantial breadth was reportedly displayed by spike-specific CD8+ and CD4+ T cell responses after vaccination. Vaccine and placebo recipients had similar non-spike TCR breadth. Possibly, TCR breadth and depth analyses underestimated total T cell responses.

The genes are TRBV4-3 and TRBJ1-2, with a possible D match to TRBD1 (5 bases). The sequence derives from a person aged 18-65 years who received the Ad26.COV2.S COVID-19 vaccine or a placebo. The material sequenced was peripheral blood, taken in a trial of Ad26.COV2.S vaccine versus placebo. CDR3 sequence: CASSQDGGSGGYTF. The CDR3 bases are TGCGCCAGCAGCCAAGACGGGGGATCGGGCGGCTACACCTTC.